The next 23 T cell receptor beta chains were all read from a single sample in a study of blood T cell repertoires in COVID-19. Assay used: immunoSEQ multiplex PCR; TCRdb lists only in-frame clones, some missing. The sample shows tens of thousands of clones, around 82% of them seen only once. The sample was peripheral blood. These receptors came from a woman aged 55-70 years with acute or convalescent COVID-19.

This clone was seen more than once but under ten times. This sequence joins TRBV6-1 and TRBJ1-6; a weak D match, TRBD1 (6 bases). Looked up from germline, CDR1 is MNHNS and CDR2 is SASEGT. With 3 bases removed from V and 2 bases from J, the gap between germline ends came to 8 bases. CDR3 length: 15 residues. CDR3 residues: CASSDGQTYNSPLHF. CDR3 nucleotide sequence: TGTGCCAGCAGTGACGGACAGACCTATAATTCACCCCTCCACTTT.

This clone turned up a few times. CDR3 coding DNA: TGTGCCAGCAGCCAAGCCGGCTATGGCTACACCTTC. Translating gives CASSQAGYGYTF. This sequence joins TRBV14 and TRBJ1-2; D gene uncertain. The germline V gene has CDR1 SGHDN and CDR2 FVKESK. V was cut by 1 base and J by 4 bases, with 4 bases left in between. The CDR3 has 12 residues.

This chain uses TRBV7-2 with TRBJ1-5; 8 bases align to TRBD1. In germline, CDR1 is SGHTA, CDR2 FQGNSA. This CDR3 is 16 amino acids long. The J segment lost 2 bases and the V segment lost 6 bases, leaving 9 bases of the junction unmatched. The CDR3 loop is CASSPQGARGNQPQHF. In DNA, the CDR3 is TGTGCCAGCAGTCCTCAGGGGGCGAGGGGCAATCAGCCCCAGCATTTT.

A word on this clone: Other DNA sequences in the sample encode the same CDR3. The J gene is TRBJ1-2, the V gene TRBV30, with D tentatively TRBD1 (5 bases). The CDR3 length is 13 residues. CDR1 is GTSNPN, CDR2 SVGIG, per germline (reference sequence). Trimming removed 3 bases from V and 5 bases from J, with 13 bases in between. The CDR3 loop reads CAWSRDRPYGYTF. CDR3 DNA sequence: TGTGCCTGGAGCCGAGACAGACCTTATGGCTACACCTTC.

This rearrangement joins TRBV2 to TRBJ2-5; 7 bases match TRBD2. Germline V lookup: CDR1 SNHLY, CDR2 FYNNEI. The CDR3 is made up of 14 amino acids. The ends lost 6 bases at V and 3 bases at J; junction bases unmatched: 7. CDR3 residues: CASRWEGPKETQYF. The DNA for the CDR3 is TGTGCCAGCAGATGGGAGGGTCCCAAAGAGACCCAGTACTTC.

V is TRBV11-2 and J is TRBJ1-2; maybe TRBD1 (6 bases). Germline assignment: CDR1 SGHAT and CDR2 FQNNGV. The V and J ends lost 5 bases and 4 bases respectively, with 17 bases between them. The CDR3 length is 15 residues. The CDR3 nucleotides are TGTGCCAGCAGCCCCCGGACAGCGTCCGTCTATGGCTACACCTTC. Its translation: CASSPRTASVYGYTF.

The chain couples TRBV2 to TRBJ1-6; the D is unclear. Germline loops: CDR1 SNHLY, CDR2 FYNNEI. This CDR3 spans 11 amino acids. V was trimmed by 6 bases and J by 7 bases, leaving 4 bases between them. The CDR3 DNA is TGTGCCAGCAGCTCGAATTCACCCCTCCACTTT. It codes for CASSSNSPLHF.

The chain couples TRBV30 to TRBJ1-5; TRBD1 matches 8 bases. Germline loops: CDR1 GTSNPN, CDR2 SVGIG (reference sequence). The CDR3 totals 13 residues. The V gene end was trimmed by 3 bases and the J gene end by 5 bases; junction bases not matched to a gene: 3. DNA for the CDR3: TGTGCCTGGAGCCTACAGGGGGATCAGCCCCAGCATTTT. Its translation is CAWSLQGDQPQHF.

The chain uses TRBV7-3 and TRBJ2-3; a possible D gene is TRBD1 (6 bases). This CDR3 is built from 14 residues. V was clipped by 5 bases and J by 3 bases, with 12 bases between them. CDR1 SGHTA and CDR2 FQGTGA come from the germline V gene. DNA for the CDR3: TGTGCCAGCAGCACGGACAGCTCTACAGATACGCAGTATTTT. Amino acid sequence: CASSTDSSTDTQYF.

In this sample, this clone turned up once. V is TRBV24-1 and J is TRBJ1-2, with 9 bases aligning to TRBD1. CDR3 size: 14 residues. Trimming cost V 3 bases and J 7 bases; bases outside gene matches: 5. From germline, CDR1 is KGHDR and CDR2 SFDVKD. The CDR3 is CATSDGTGLGGYTF. For the CDR3, the DNA is TGTGCCACCAGTGATGGGACAGGGTTGGGTGGCTACACCTTC.

This chain uses TRBV30 with TRBJ1-6, with D hard to call. V lost 7 bases, J lost 0 bases, and 13 bases lay in between. Germline V gene data show CDR1 as GTSNPN and CDR2 as SVGIG (reference sequence). The CDR3 runs to 15 residues. The CDR3 coding sequence is TGTGCCTCTCGGAAAACAGTCTCCTATAATTCACCCCTCCACTTT. It codes for CASRKTVSYNSPLHF.

This rearrangement joins TRBV28 to TRBJ1-1, with 12 positions matching TRBD1. Germline values: CDR1 MDHEN, CDR2 SYDVKM. V gave up 3 bases and J gave up 7 bases; unmatched junction bases: 9. This CDR3 region has 16 residues. CDR3 bases: TGTGCCAGCAGTTTCCTAGGGACAGGGGGCTCGGGTGAAGCTTTCTTT. Protein sequence: CASSFLGTGGSGEAFF.

The V gene is TRBV6-5, the J gene TRBJ1-2, with D possibly being TRBD1 (5 bases). The CDR3 runs 13 residues. V dropped 9 bases and J dropped 3 bases, with 14 bases sitting between them. Germline loops: CDR1 MNHEY, CDR2 SVGAGI. The CDR3 sequence is CASGGTHYYGYTF. The CDR3 coding sequence is TGTGCCAGTGGAGGGACCCACTACTATGGCTACACCTTC.

This chain uses TRBV9 with TRBJ1-1; 9 positions match TRBD1. This CDR3 is built from 15 residues. Trimming cost V 3 bases and J 2 bases; bases outside gene matches: 5. Germline V gene data show CDR1 as SGDLS and CDR2 as YYNGEE. In DNA, the CDR3 is TGTGCCAGCAGCGGGTCACAGGGGGCTAACACTGAAGCTTTCTTT. Protein: CASSGSQGANTEAFF.

The V gene is TRBV6-5, the J gene TRBJ1-1; no clear D. Germline V gene sequence: CDR1 MNHEY, CDR2 SVGAGI. The CDR3 spans 14 residues. V lost 7 bases, J lost 2 bases, and 14 bases lay in between. The CDR3 nucleotides are TGTGCCAGCAACCCGGTCCAGGCCAACACTGAAGCTTTCTTT. Translation: CASNPVQANTEAFF.

This chain connects TRBV4-1 to TRBJ2-7; 10 bases agree with TRBD2. The CDR3 has 15 residues. V shed 4 bases, J shed 2 bases, and the junction held 5 bases outside the gene matches. The germline gives CDR1 MGHRA, CDR2 YSYEKL. The CDR3 loop reads CASSPSGRAAYEQYF. In DNA form, the CDR3 reads TGCGCCAGCAGCCCAAGCGGGAGGGCCGCCTACGAGCAGTACTTC.

This clone was seen a few times. The chain carries TRBV10-3 and TRBJ1-3; D perhaps matches TRBD1 (6 bases). V lost 10 bases to trimming and J lost 0 bases, with 13 bases between them. Germline CDR1 is ENHRY and CDR2 is SYGVKD. The CDR3 loop spans 14 amino acids. The CDR3 DNA reads as TGTGCCACCAAGACAGGTACCTCTGGAAACACCATATATTTT. Protein product: CATKTGTSGNTIYF.

The rearrangement uses TRBV6-6 and TRBJ2-7; the D gene is possibly TRBD2 (5 bases). V was clipped by 0 bases and J by 5 bases, with 11 bases between them. CDR1 is MNHNY, CDR2 SVGAGI, per germline (reference sequence). This CDR3 spans 14 amino acids. The CDR3 DNA is TGTGCCAGCAGTTACTCGGCTGTCGGGGACGAGCAGTACTTC. This codes for CASSYSAVGDEQYF.

V and J are TRBV25-1 and TRBJ2-1; 11 bases match TRBD2. From germline, CDR1 is MGHDK and CDR2 SYGVNS. J lost 4 bases, V lost 5 bases, and 7 bases had no gene match. CDR3 length equals 16 residues. The CDR3 sequence is CASSLAGGTGYNEQFF. CDR3 sequence (DNA): TGTGCCAGCAGTCTAGCGGGAGGCACAGGTTACAATGAGCAGTTCTTC.

The rearrangement links TRBV19 to TRBJ1-3; D call uncertain. V shed 3 bases and J shed 0 bases, with 3 bases lying between them. The CDR3 is made up of 13 amino acids. Germline V gene lookup returns CDR1 LNHDA and CDR2 SQIVND (reference sequence). This CDR3 reads CASSMYSGNTIYF. CDR3 nucleotide sequence: TGTGCCAGTAGTATGTACTCTGGAAACACCATATATTTT.

The chain carries TRBV12-3 or TRBV12-4 and TRBJ2-3; D gene uncertain. V was shortened by 6 bases and J by 9 bases, with 13 bases between the two germline ends. The CDR3 is 12 residues long. CDR3 sequence: CASRRNPGTQYF. The CDR3, as DNA: TGTGCCAGCAGGAGGAACCCCGGGACGCAGTATTTT.

J is TRBJ2-1 and V is TRBV18; 7 nucleotides match TRBD1. V shed 2 bases, J shed 6 bases, and the junction held 1 base outside the gene matches. CDR1 KGHSH and CDR2 LQKENI come from the germline V gene. CDR3 length equals 13 residues. Here the CDR3 DNA reads TGTGCCAGCTCACCAGGGACAGCCAATGAGCAGTTCTTC. This gives the protein CASSPGTANEQFF. Complete variable domain (other parts from reference TRBV18 and TRBJ2-1): NAGVMQNPRHLVRRRGQEARLRCSPMKGHSHVYWYRQLPEEGLKFMVYLQKENIIDESGMPKERFSAEFPKEGPSILRIQQVVRGDSAAYFCASSPGTANEQFFGPGTRLTVL.

The chain carries TRBV5-1 and TRBJ1-1; 7 bases line up with TRBD1. Germline CDR1 reads SGHRS; CDR2 reads YFSETQ. The CDR3 extends over 13 amino acids. The junction had 4 bases not matched to a gene; V was cut back by 0 bases and J by 8 bases. The DNA for the CDR3 is TGCGCCAGCAGCTTGGCCCGGGACAGCGAAGCTTTCTTT. It yields the protein CASSLARDSEAFF.